This is a list of T cell receptor beta chains from one sample in a study of cytomegalovirus exposure and HLA in healthy donors. Repertoires were generated with immunoSEQ multiplex PCR, while TCRdb's copy carries only in-frame clones and drops some. The sample has under 200,000 clones; more than 70% are singletons. Sequenced: PBMCs. These receptors were collected from a man between 60 and 75 years old in good health and CMV-seronegative. CDR3s include the opening cysteine and the closing phenylalanine or tryptophan. A D gene is named only where the DNA matches it firmly. Clone size is given for some rows only: seen once, a few or many times, or a class if the clone is expanded.

j_call v_call d_call clone_size cdr3_aa cdr3_nt
TRBJ2-5 TRBV11-3 TRBD2 once CASSPSLGGETQYF TGTGCCAGCAGCCCCTCGTTGGGGGGGGAGACCCAGTACTTC
TRBJ1-4 TRBV9 NA NA CASSVAGDREKLFF TGTGCCAGCAGCGTAGCAGGCGATCGGGAAAAACTGTTTTTT
TRBJ2-3 TRBV19 NA NA CASSIHAGASTDTQYF TGTGCCAGTAGTATCCACGCAGGTGCTAGCACAGATACGCAGTATTTT
TRBJ2-7 TRBV28 TRBD1 NA CASNPLIGDRGYEQYF TGTGCCAGCAATCCCCTCATAGGGGACAGGGGTTACGAGCAGTACTTC
TRBJ2-7 TRBV29-1 TRBD2 NA CSVSSGGYEQYF TGCAGCGTATCTAGCGGAGGCTACGAGCAGTACTTC
TRBJ2-1 TRBV29-1 NA NA CSVEDPRGVYNEQFF TGCAGCGTTGAAGATCCCAGGGGCGTCTACAATGAGCAGTTCTTC
TRBJ1-4 TRBV5-1 TRBD1 NA CASSGQGAYEKLFF TGCGCCAGCAGTGGACAGGGGGCGTATGAAAAACTGTTTTTT
TRBJ2-2 TRBV5-4 NA NA CASTHSGKTGELFF TGTGCCAGCACCCACTCAGGGAAAACCGGGGAGCTGTTTTTT
TRBJ1-5 TRBV7-9 NA NA CASSLGQTSNQPQHF TGTGCCAGCAGCTTAGGACAGACTAGCAATCAGCCCCAGCATTTT
TRBJ2-3 TRBV23-1 NA NA CASSQSRPPRTDTQYF TGCGCCAGCAGTCAATCCAGGCCCCCTCGGACAGATACGCAGTATTTT
TRBJ2-3 TRBV10-1 NA NA CASSGVREAASTDTQYF TGCGCCAGCAGTGGCGTTCGTGAGGCCGCTAGCACAGATACGCAGTATTTT
TRBJ2-2 TRBV5-7 NA NA CASSSTPQPYTGELFF TGTGCCAGCAGCTCTACCCCCCAACCGTACACCGGGGAGCTGTTTTTT
TRBJ2-7 TRBV6-5 TRBD1 NA CASSRDRGPLEQYF TGTGCCAGCAGTCGGGACAGGGGGCCTCTCGAGCAGTACTTC
TRBJ1-2 TRBV5-1 NA NA CASSLVSGDNYGYTF TGCGCCAGCAGCTTGGTTTCAGGGGATAACTATGGCTACACCTTC
TRBJ2-7 TRBV6-6 TRBD2 NA CASSPGLAGVSEQYF TGTGCCAGCAGTCCGGGACTAGCGGGGGTAAGCGAGCAGTACTTC
TRBJ2-6 TRBV7-9 NA NA CASRVPSPDRNTGANVLTF TGTGCCAGCAGGGTCCCCAGTCCGGACAGAAATACTGGGGCCAACGTCCTGACTTTC
TRBJ1-1 TRBV29-1 NA NA CSVEGPGEAFF TGCAGCGTCGAAGGACCAGGGGAAGCTTTCTTT
TRBJ2-7 TRBV28 TRBD2 NA CASSLSGGLAGGPSYEQYF TGTGCCAGCAGTTTATCTGGGGGACTAGCGGGAGGGCCCTCCTACGAGCAGTACTTC
TRBJ2-7 TRBV30 NA NA CAWSGLGGSKQYF TGTGCCTGGAGCGGATTGGGAGGTTCAAAGCAGTACTTC
TRBJ2-2 TRBV7-7 NA NA CASSPNLGGVGTGELFF TGTGCCAGCAGTCCAAATTTAGGGGGTGTGGGCACCGGGGAGCTGTTTTTT
TRBJ1-1 TRBV6-5 NA NA CASSYSRDMNTEAFF TGTGCCAGCAGTTACTCTCGAGACATGAACACTGAAGCCTTCTTT
TRBJ2-1 TRBV9 NA NA CASSVATWGEQGRYNEQFF TGTGCCAGCAGCGTAGCTACGTGGGGTGAACAGGGGAGGTACAATGAGCAGTTCTTC
TRBJ1-2 TRBV5-8 TRBD1 NA CASSVGTGRSGYTF TGTGCCAGCAGCGTTGGGACAGGGAGGAGTGGCTACACCTTC
TRBJ2-2 TRBV11-3 NA NA CASSSHGGGGTGELFF TGTGCCAGCAGCTCGCACGGAGGGGGCGGGACCGGGGAGCTGTTTTTT
TRBJ2-7 TRBV5-5 NA NA CASSLGRTYEQYF TGTGCCAGCAGCTTGGGGCGGACCTACGAGCAGTACTTC
TRBJ1-1 TRBV6-6 NA NA CASSSTAGTEAFF TGTGCCAGCAGTTCCACAGCGGGCACTGAAGCTTTCTTT
TRBJ2-7 TRBV27 TRBD1 NA CASSLWTGTGAEQYF TGTGCCAGCAGCCTTTGGACCGGGACAGGGGCCGAGCAGTACTTC
TRBJ2-3 TRBV5-8 TRBD1 NA CASSGSTGVRGTDTQYF TGTGCCAGCAGCGGAAGTACAGGGGTCCGGGGCACAGATACGCAGTATTTT
TRBJ1-1 TRBV15 NA NA CATSRESGMNTEAFF TGTGCCACCAGCAGAGAGTCAGGGATGAACACTGAAGCTTTCTTT
TRBJ1-3 TRBV7-2 NA NA CASSLRGGQNSGNTIYF TGTGCCAGCAGCTTAAGGGGGGGCCAGAACTCTGGAAACACCATATATTTT
TRBJ2-3 TRBV5-1 NA few CASSLKGGTDTQYF TGCGCCAGCAGCTTGAAGGGGGGCACAGATACGCAGTATTTT
TRBJ1-6 TRBV14 NA NA CASSQVVDQGFLYNSPLHF TGTGCCAGCAGCCAAGTAGTCGACCAGGGGTTCCTTTATAATTCACCCCTCCACTTT
TRBJ2-3 TRBV29-1 TRBD1 NA CSVQPSDREYF TGCAGCGTCCAACCCTCGGACAGGGAGTATTTT
TRBJ1-6 TRBV6-1 NA NA CASQWQGDNSPLHF TGTGCCAGCCAGTGGCAGGGTGATAATTCACCCCTCCACTTT
TRBJ1-5 TRBV21-1 NA few CARRFVAQPQHF TGTGCCAGACGCTTTGTGGCTCAGCCCCAGCATTTT
TRBJ1-6 TRBV30 NA NA CAWSVVQGDSPLHF TGTGCCTGGAGTGTAGTTCAAGGGGATTCACCCCTCCACTTT
TRBJ2-1 TRBV7-9 NA NA CASSPRGAGSSYNEQFF TGTGCCAGCAGCCCCCGGGGAGCTGGGAGCTCCTACAATGAGCAGTTCTTC
TRBJ1-5 TRBV21-1 NA NA CASSKTPLGQDHSNQPQHF TGTGCCAGCAGCAAAACCCCTCTAGGACAGGACCATAGCAATCAGCCCCAGCATTTT
TRBJ2-1 TRBV30 NA few CAWSWTDNEQFF TGTGCCTGGAGTTGGACTGACAATGAGCAGTTCTTC
TRBJ2-3 TRBV6-4 TRBD1 NA CARHTGGRTDTQYF TGTGCCAGGCACACAGGGGGACGCACAGATACGCAGTATTTT
TRBJ2-5 TRBV18 NA few CASSPPTSEETQYF TGTGCCAGCTCACCACCCACATCCGAAGAGACCCAGTACTTC
TRBJ2-7 TRBV29-1 TRBD1 NA CSVITGGAGEQYF TGCAGCGTTATAACAGGGGGCGCGGGGGAGCAGTACTTC
TRBJ1-5 TRBV6-5 TRBD1 NA CASSYTGDGNQPQHF TGTGCCAGCAGTTACACAGGGGATGGCAATCAGCCCCAGCATTTT
TRBJ1-2 TRBV7-2 NA NA CASSLRYPTYGYTF TGTGCCAGCAGCTTACGGTATCCTACCTATGGCTACACCTTC
TRBJ1-2 TRBV29-1 NA NA CSVDPGHTNYGYTF TGCAGCGTTGATCCCGGACACACTAACTATGGCTACACCTTC
TRBJ2-5 TRBV7-8 NA NA CASNHRGLREAQYF TGTGCCAGCAACCACAGGGGCCTGAGGGAGGCCCAGTACTTC
TRBJ2-7 TRBV19 NA NA CASSVEQGVTHEQYF TGTGCCAGTAGTGTCGAACAGGGAGTGACCCACGAGCAGTACTTC
TRBJ2-5 TRBV7-2 NA few CASTRALDQETQYF TGTGCCAGCACCAGGGCCCTAGATCAAGAGACCCAGTACTTC
TRBJ2-3 TRBV7-2 TRBD2 NA CASSWVVSGGPLDTQYF TGTGCCAGCAGCTGGGTCGTGTCGGGGGGGCCTTTAGATACGCAGTATTTT
TRBJ2-3 TRBV25-1 TRBD2 NA CASTLSGADTQYF TGTGCCAGCACCCTCAGCGGGGCAGATACGCAGTATTTT
TRBJ2-3 TRBV9 TRBD2 NA CASSTSGGATDTQYF TGTGCCAGCAGCACAAGCGGGGGGGCCACAGATACGCAGTATTTT
TRBJ2-7 TRBV5-4 NA NA CASSAPGGLSSYEQYF TGTGCCAGCAGCGCCCCCGGTGGGCTAAGCTCCTACGAGCAGTACTTC
TRBJ2-7 TRBV2 NA NA CASRTRDAAGYEQYF TGTGCCAGCAGAACGCGGGACGCAGCGGGCTACGAGCAGTACTTC
TRBJ2-7 TRBV5-1 NA NA CASSLGLRSYEQYF TGCGCCAGCAGCCTGGGACTCCGCTCCTACGAGCAGTACTTC
TRBJ2-2 TRBV27 NA NA CASSPSFMAVTGELFF TGTGCCAGCAGTCCAAGTTTCATGGCCGTCACCGGGGAGCTGTTTTTT
TRBJ2-5 TRBV7-2 NA NA CASSPPGLTTGTQYF TGTGCCAGCAGCCCTCCGGGACTCACGACGGGGACCCAGTACTTC
TRBJ1-5 TRBV27 NA NA CASSLAGQSNQPQHF TGTGCCAGCAGTTTGGCAGGACAGTCGAATCAGCCCCAGCATTTT